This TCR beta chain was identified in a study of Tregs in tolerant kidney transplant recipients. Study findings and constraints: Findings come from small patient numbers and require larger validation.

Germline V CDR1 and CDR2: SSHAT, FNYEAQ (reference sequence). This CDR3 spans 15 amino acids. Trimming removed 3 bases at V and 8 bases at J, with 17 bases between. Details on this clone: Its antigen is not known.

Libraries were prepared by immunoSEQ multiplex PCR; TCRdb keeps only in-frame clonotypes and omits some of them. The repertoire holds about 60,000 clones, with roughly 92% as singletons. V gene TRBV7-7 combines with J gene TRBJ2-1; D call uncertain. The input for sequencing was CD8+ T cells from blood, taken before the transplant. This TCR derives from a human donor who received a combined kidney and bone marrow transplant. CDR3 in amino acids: CASSFSSAALDEQFF. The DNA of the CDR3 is TGTGCCAGCAGCTTCTCGAGTGCTGCGTTGGATGAGCAGTTCTTC.